One and the same sample provided the 5 T cell receptor beta chains below, sequenced in a study of cytomegalovirus exposure and HLA in healthy donors. 60 Vbeta and 13 Jbeta primers were used in PCR. Repertoires were generated with immunoSEQ multiplex PCR, while TCRdb's copy carries only in-frame clones and drops some. The sample includes 200,000 or so clones, approximately 85% of them seen just once. What was sequenced was PBMCs. The receptors originated from a woman aged 50 to 60 in good health and CMV-seropositive.

The V call is TRBV21-1, the J call TRBJ2-5; the D call in the table, TRBD2, was not verified against the DNA. TRBV21-1 is reported as a pseudogene. The CDR3 sequence is 15 residues long. The CDR3 coding sequence is TGTGCCAGCAGCACAGGGACTAGCGGGGCGGAGACCCAGTACTTC. Translating it yields CASSTGTSGAETQYF.

J is TRBJ1-1 and V is TRBV6-1, with 7 bases matching TRBD1. CDR3 length: 13 amino acids. The V segment lost 4 bases and the J segment 4 bases; nucleotides outside the gene matches: 3. The germline V gene has CDR1 MNHNS and CDR2 SASEGT. This CDR3 is CASSAHRGTEAFF. The CDR3 DNA reads as TGTGCCAGCAGTGCTCACAGGGGCACTGAAGCTTTCTTT.

The chain uses TRBV4-2 and TRBJ1-1, with 7 bases that match TRBD1. Germline V gene sequence: CDR1 LGHNA, CDR2 YNFKEQ. This CDR3 is built from 13 residues. V lost 3 bases and J lost 6; bases outside the gene matches: 4. In DNA, the CDR3 is TGTGCCAGCAGCCACCAGGGGGACTCTGAAGCTTTCTTT. Its protein is CASSHQGDSEAFF.

The chain combines TRBV21-1 with TRBJ2-7; the D call of TRBD1 is as the table states it, not checked on the DNA. TRBV21-1 is a known pseudogene. This CDR3 has 16 amino acids. CDR3 sequence: CASSKQGVNGSYEQYF. As DNA, the CDR3 is TGTGCCAGCAGCAAACAGGGGGTGAATGGTTCCTACGAGCAGTACTTC.

V usage is TRBV18 and J usage is TRBJ1-2, with 9 nucleotides matching TRBD1. This CDR3 is built from 16 residues. Losses at the gene ends were 3 bases for V and 8 bases for J; bases not matched to a gene: 13. Germline V gene data show CDR1 as KGHSH and CDR2 as LQKENI. CDR3 nucleotides: TGTGCCAGCTCACCGGTCGAAGGACAGGGGCAGTGGGGCTACACCTTC. Residues: CASSPVEGQGQWGYTF.